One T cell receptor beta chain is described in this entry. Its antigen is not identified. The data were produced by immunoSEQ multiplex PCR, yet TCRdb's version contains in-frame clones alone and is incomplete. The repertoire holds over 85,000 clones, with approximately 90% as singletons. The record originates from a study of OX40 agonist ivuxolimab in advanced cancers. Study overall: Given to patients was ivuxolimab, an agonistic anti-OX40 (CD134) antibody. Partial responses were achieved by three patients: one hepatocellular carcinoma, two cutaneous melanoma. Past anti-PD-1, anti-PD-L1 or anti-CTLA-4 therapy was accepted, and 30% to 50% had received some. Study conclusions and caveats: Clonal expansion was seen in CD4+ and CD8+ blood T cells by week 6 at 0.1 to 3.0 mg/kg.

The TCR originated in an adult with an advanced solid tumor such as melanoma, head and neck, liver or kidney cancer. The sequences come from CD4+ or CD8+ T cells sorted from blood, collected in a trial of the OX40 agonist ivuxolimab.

CDR3 DNA sequence: TGTGCCAGCGTGGGACCCTACAATGAGCAGTTCTTC. Translated: CASVGPYNEQFF. The chain uses TRBV6-6 and TRBJ2-1, with D perhaps assigned TRBD1 or TRBD2 (5 bases each). V was clipped by 8 bases and J by 2 bases, with 7 bases between them. This CDR3 comprises 12 residues. Germline CDR1 and CDR2: MNHNY and SVGAGI (reference sequence).